This TCR beta chain was captured in a study of blood T cells in healthy people across ages. Regarding the study as a whole: Aged donors had fewer naive CD4+ cells and lower diversity than long-lived donors. Donor CMV status was unknown, possibly confounding expanded clonotype changes. Estimated diversity that came from one million T cells was considered an underestimate.

Using a J-beta primer mix together with a sample-barcoded 5' primer, a second PCR was run for roughly 7 to 11 cycles. TCRdb re-called the 5' RACE reads with MiXCR, one entry per CDR3 protein. The table lists approximately 690,000 distinct CDR3 sequences, 58% of them singletons. CDR3 size: 13 residues. V was clipped by 5 bases and J by 7 bases, with 17 bases between them. The germline CDR1 and CDR2 sequences are SQVTM and ANQGSEA. Regarding this clonotype: Its antigen remains unknown.

This clonotype was obtained from a man between 60 and 75 years old in good health. Sequences were obtained from blood. The chain joins TRBV29-1 to TRBJ1-2; tentative D call: TRBD1 (6 bases). The CDR3 is CSVRGVKGSGYTF. The CDR3 region has the DNA TGCAGCGTTAGGGGGGTTAAAGGCTCTGGCTACACCTTC.